This TCR beta chain was recovered during a study of T-cell reconstitution after alpha-beta-depleted transplantation in children. Looked up from germline, CDR1 is SGHAT and CDR2 is FQNNGV. The J segment lost 4 bases and the V segment lost 5 bases, leaving 8 bases of the junction unmatched. This CDR3 spans 16 amino acids. TCRbeta library preparation incorporated unique molecular identifiers. TCRdb called the PCR reads again in MiXCR, with one record for every CDR3 protein. The table has about 610,000 distinct CDR3 sequences, over 9.5% seen once; the top ten hold 3.5% to 5%. The clonotype comes from a human donor who donated a stem cell graft to a child with acute myeloid leukemia. The chain carries TRBV11-2 and TRBJ2-3; 11 bases are a match to TRBD2. The sequences come from PBMCs from the stem cell graft donor, collected from the stem cell graft. The CDR3 DNA follows: TGTGCCAGCAGCGTCCTAGCGGGAGGTTCCCCAGATACGCAGTATTTT. This translates into CASSVLAGGSPDTQYF.